The 7 T cell receptor beta chains below were found in one sample sequenced in a study of CD8 T cells in Susac syndrome. RNA totalling about 0.5 to 1 ug underwent reverse transcription with random hexamers. TCRdb passed the immunoSEQ multiplex PCR reads through MiXCR, listing each CDR3 protein once. The sample includes 120,000 or so distinct CDR3 sequences, around 94% of them seen just once. Sequenced input: CD8+ T cells from PBMCs. These receptors were taken from a human donor with Susac syndrome.

The chain uses TRBV4-3 and TRBJ1-5; no clear D gene. CDR3 length: 13 amino acids. CDR1 and CDR2 (germline): LGHNA, YSLEER. V was pared by 0 bases and J by 4 bases, with 4 bases between. CDR3 DNA sequence: TGCGCCAGCAGCCAAGATACGAATCAGCCCCAGCATTTT. Translating it yields CASSQDTNQPQHF.

The V gene is TRBV19, the J gene TRBJ2-1; D not resolved. V was clipped by 5 bases and J by 8 bases, with 13 bases between them. Germline assignment: CDR1 LNHDA and CDR2 SQIVND (reference sequence). The CDR3 has 13 amino acids. CDR3 sequence reads: CASSFAAEYEQFF. DNA for the CDR3: TGTGCCAGTAGTTTCGCGGCAGAGTATGAGCAGTTCTTC.

This sequence joins TRBV5-1 and TRBJ2-5; no clear D gene. Germline assignment: CDR1 SGHRS and CDR2 YFSETQ. The CDR3 runs to 15 residues. V was trimmed by 0 bases and J by 5 bases, leaving 14 bases between them. The CDR3 DNA is TGCGCCAGCAGCTTGGATGACCTAAATGGGGAGACCCAGTACTTC. Residues: CASSLDDLNGETQYF. Full variable domain (missing parts from reference TRBV5-1 and TRBJ2-5): KAGVTQTPRYLIKTRGQQVTLSCSPISGHRSVSWYQQTPGQGLQFLFEYFSETQRNKGNFPGRFSGRQFSNSRSEMNVSTLELGDSALYLCASSLDDLNGETQYFGPGTRLLVL.

As DNA, the CDR3 is TGTGCCTGGAGTGTTGGAGTAGCGGGTCACACCGGGGAGCTGTTTTTT. This gives the protein CAWSVGVAGHTGELFF. The chain recombines TRBV30 with TRBJ2-2; 7 bases are a match to TRBD2. The V segment lost 0 bases and the J segment 3 bases; nucleotides outside the gene matches: 7. This CDR3 region has 16 residues. CDR1 GTSNPN and CDR2 SVGIG come from the germline V gene (reference sequence).

This chain joins TRBV20-1 and TRBJ2-2; 12 bases line up with TRBD1. This CDR3 has 18 amino acids. Looked up from germline, CDR1 is DFQATT and CDR2 is SNEGSKA (reference sequence). Unmatched junction bases numbered 15, after V lost 5 bases and J lost 5 bases. CDR3 loop: CSAASRDRGRRDTGELFF. The DNA for the CDR3 is TGCAGTGCTGCGAGCCGGGACAGGGGGCGTAGGGATACCGGGGAGCTGTTTTTT.

The chain is built from TRBV6-2 or TRBV6-3 and TRBJ2-7; TRBD2 matches at 8 bases. In germline, CDR1 is MNHEY, CDR2 SVGEGT. J lost 4 bases, V lost 7 bases, and 9 bases had no gene match. The CDR3 is 14 amino acids. The CDR3 region is CASTSPRGGYEQYF. Here the CDR3 DNA reads TGTGCCAGCACCTCCCCCCGGGGGGGGTACGAGCAGTACTTC.

This chain connects TRBV28 to TRBJ2-5, with D tentatively TRBD2 (6 bases). Germline V gene data show CDR1 as MDHEN and CDR2 as SYDVKM. The CDR3 is 13 amino acids. V was pared by 8 bases and J by 0 bases, with 10 bases between. CDR3 nucleotides: TGTGCCAGCGCGAGGGAGGACCAAGAGACCCAGTACTTC. Protein sequence: CASAREDQETQYF.